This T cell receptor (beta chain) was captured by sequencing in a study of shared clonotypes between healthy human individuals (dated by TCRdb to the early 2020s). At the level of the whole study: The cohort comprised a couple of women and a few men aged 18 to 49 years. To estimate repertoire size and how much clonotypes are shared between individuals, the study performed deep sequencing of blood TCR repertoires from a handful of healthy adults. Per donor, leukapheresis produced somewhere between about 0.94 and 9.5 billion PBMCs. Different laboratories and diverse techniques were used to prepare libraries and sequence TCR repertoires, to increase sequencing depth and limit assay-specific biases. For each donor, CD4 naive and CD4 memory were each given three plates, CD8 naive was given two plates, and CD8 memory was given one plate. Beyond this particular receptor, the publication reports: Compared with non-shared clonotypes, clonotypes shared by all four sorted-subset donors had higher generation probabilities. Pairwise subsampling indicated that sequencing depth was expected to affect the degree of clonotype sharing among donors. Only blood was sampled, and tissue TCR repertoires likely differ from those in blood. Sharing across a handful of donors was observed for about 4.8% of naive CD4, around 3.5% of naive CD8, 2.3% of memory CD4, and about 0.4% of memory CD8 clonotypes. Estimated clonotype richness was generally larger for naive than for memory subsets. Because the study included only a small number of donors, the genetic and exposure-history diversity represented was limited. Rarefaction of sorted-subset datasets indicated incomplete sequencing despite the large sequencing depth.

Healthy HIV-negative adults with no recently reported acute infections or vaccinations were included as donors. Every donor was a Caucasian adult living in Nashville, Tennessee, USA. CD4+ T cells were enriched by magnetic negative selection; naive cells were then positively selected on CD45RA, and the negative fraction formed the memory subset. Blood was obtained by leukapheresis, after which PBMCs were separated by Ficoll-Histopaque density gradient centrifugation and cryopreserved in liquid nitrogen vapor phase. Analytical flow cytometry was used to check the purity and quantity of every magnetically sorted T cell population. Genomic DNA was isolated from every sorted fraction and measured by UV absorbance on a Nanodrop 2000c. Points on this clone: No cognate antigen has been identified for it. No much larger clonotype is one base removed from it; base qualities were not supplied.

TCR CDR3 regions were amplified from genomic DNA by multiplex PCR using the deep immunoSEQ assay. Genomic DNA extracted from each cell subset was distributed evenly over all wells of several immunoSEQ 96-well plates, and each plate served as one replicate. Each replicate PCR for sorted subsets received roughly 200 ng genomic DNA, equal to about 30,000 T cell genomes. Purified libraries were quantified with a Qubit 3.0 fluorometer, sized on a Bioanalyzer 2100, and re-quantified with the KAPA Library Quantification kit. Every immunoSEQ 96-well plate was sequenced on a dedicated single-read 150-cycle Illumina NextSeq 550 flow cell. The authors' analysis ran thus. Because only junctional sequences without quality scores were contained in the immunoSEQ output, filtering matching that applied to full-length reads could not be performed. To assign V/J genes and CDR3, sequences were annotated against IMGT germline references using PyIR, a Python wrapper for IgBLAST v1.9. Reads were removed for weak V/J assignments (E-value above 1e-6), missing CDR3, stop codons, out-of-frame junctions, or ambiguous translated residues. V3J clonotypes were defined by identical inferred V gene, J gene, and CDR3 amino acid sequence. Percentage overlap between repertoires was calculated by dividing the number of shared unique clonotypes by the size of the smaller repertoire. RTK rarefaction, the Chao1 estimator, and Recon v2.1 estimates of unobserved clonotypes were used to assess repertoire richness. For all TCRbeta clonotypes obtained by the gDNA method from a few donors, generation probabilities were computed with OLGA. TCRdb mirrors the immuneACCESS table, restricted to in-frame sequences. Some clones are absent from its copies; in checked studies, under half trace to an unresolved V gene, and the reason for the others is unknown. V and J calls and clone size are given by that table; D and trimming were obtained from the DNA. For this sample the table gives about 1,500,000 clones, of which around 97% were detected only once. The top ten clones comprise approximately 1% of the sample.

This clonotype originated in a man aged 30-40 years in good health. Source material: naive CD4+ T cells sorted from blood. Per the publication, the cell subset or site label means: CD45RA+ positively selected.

The CDR3 reads CASSQWSGVDTDTQYF. Read as DNA, the sequence is TGTGCCAGCAGCCAATGGAGCGGAGTGGACACAGATACGCAGTATTTT. The chain employs TRBV4-2 and TRBJ2-3; a tentative D match to TRBD2 spans 5 bases. The cysteine opens and the phenylalanine closes a CDR3 of 16 amino acids. Only CDR3 DNA is held: 48 bases, read in frame from base 1. Trimming at the junction amounts to 2 bases on V and 2 bases on J, and the germline ends lie 14 bases apart. Looking up the germline V gene yields CDR1 LGHNA and CDR2 YNFKEQ.